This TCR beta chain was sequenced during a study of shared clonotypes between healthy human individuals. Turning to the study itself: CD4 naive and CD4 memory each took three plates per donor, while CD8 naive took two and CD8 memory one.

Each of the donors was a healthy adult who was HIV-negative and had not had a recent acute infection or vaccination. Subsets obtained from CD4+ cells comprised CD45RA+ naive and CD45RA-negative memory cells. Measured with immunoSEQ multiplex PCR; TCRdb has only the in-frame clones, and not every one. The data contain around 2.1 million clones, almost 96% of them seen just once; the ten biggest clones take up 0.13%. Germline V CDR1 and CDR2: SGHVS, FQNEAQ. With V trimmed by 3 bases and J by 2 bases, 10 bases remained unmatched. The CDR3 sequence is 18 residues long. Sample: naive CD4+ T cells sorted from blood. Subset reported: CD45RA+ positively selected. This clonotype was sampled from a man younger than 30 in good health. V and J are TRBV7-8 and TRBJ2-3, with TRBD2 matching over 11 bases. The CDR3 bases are TGTGCCAGCAGCTTCGGGCTAGCGGGAGGACTCCTCACAGATACGCAGTATTTT. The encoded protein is CASSFGLAGGLLTDTQYF. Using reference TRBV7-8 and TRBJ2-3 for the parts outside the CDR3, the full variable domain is GAGVSQSPRYKVAKRGQDVALRCDPISGHVSLFWYQQALGQGPEFLTYFQNEAQLDKSGLPSDRFFAERPEGSVSTLKIQRTQQEDSAVYLCASSFGLAGGLLTDTQYFGPGTRLTVL.